The 23 T cell receptor beta chains reported below all come from one sample, sequenced in a study of blood T cell repertoires in COVID-19. Sequencing was performed with immunoSEQ multiplex PCR; in TCRdb, only in-frame clones are kept and a portion is missing. The table shows about 110,000 clones, with about 86% occurring only once. Material: peripheral blood. The origin of the receptors is a woman in her fifties or sixties with active or convalescent COVID-19.

This chain joins TRBV27 and TRBJ2-7, with 14 bases lining up with TRBD2. After removal of 6 bases from V and 4 bases from J, the junction contained 5 bases not matched to a gene. CDR1 is MNHEY and CDR2 is SMNVEV in the germline V gene (reference sequence). This CDR3 is built from 15 residues. The CDR3 nucleotides read TGTGCCAGCAGGGGACTAGCGGGAGTGGAATACGAGCAGTACTTC. Protein sequence: CASRGLAGVEYEQYF.

The chain joins TRBV19 to TRBJ2-1; 8 bases map to TRBD2. Germline CDR1 and CDR2: LNHDA and SQIVND (reference sequence). The CDR3 extends over 15 amino acids. V lost 1 base and J lost 7; bases outside the gene matches: 6. CDR3 protein: CASSIAGGPNNEQFF. The CDR3 region has the DNA TGTGCCAGTAGTATAGCGGGAGGGCCGAATAATGAGCAGTTCTTC.

The count of this clone is one. The chain couples TRBV6-1 to TRBJ2-7, with D possibly being TRBD2 (6 bases). This CDR3 has 14 residues. The germline gives CDR1 MNHNS, CDR2 SASEGT. V lost 0 bases and J 5 bases, leaving 11 bases between the germline ends. The chain's CDR3 is CASSEAGGVNEQYF. CDR3 nucleotide sequence: TGTGCCAGCAGTGAAGCCGGGGGAGTAAACGAGCAGTACTTC.

In its sample, this clone was seen once. The chain joins TRBV10-3 to TRBJ2-7; TRBD2 aligns across 11 bases. CDR1 and CDR2 from the germline V gene are ENHRY and SYGVKD. The CDR3 covers 15 residues. V lost 0 bases and J lost 6; bases outside the gene matches: 4. The CDR3: CAISESILAGGEQYF. CDR3 coding DNA: TGTGCCATCAGTGAGTCTATCCTAGCGGGAGGCGAGCAGTACTTC.

The rearrangement joins TRBV19 to TRBJ2-4; D might be TRBD1 (6 bases). The CDR3 has 12 residues. With 7 bases removed from V and 4 bases from J, the gap between germline ends came to 8 bases. The V gene's germline CDR1 is LNHDA and CDR2 SQIVND (reference sequence). This CDR3 reads CASTGAKNIQYF. DNA for the CDR3: TGTGCCAGTACAGGGGCGAAAAACATTCAGTACTTC.

This clone is a singleton in its sample. V usage is TRBV2 and J usage is TRBJ2-3; 9 bases line up with TRBD2. J lost 0 bases, V lost 6 bases, and 4 bases had no gene match. Per the germline V gene, CDR1 is SNHLY and CDR2 is FYNNEI. The CDR3 consists of 15 residues. The CDR3 DNA reads as TGTGCCAGCAGCGGGACTAGCTGGAGCACAGATACGCAGTATTTT. This translates into CASSGTSWSTDTQYF.

V usage is TRBV3-1 (or the pseudogene TRBV3-2) and J usage is TRBJ1-4; the D gene is possibly TRBD1 (5 bases). V lost 1 base, J lost 9 bases, and 18 bases lay in between. Germline lookup yields CDR1 LGHDT and CDR2 YNNKEL (reference sequence). This CDR3 has 16 amino acids. In nucleotides, the CDR3 is TGTGCCAGCAGCCAAGCACAAGGGGAAGTTGGGAAAAAACTGTTTTTT. Its protein product is CASSQAQGEVGKKLFF.

In its sample, this clone was seen a few times. The chain combines TRBV6-2 or TRBV6-3 with TRBJ2-7; D possibly corresponds to TRBD1 (5 bases). Germline V gene lookup returns CDR1 MNHEY and CDR2 SVGEGT. With 2 bases removed from V and 3 bases from J, the gap between germline ends came to 11 bases. There are 14 residues in the CDR3. CDR3 nucleotide sequence: TGTGCCAGCAGTTACGGGGCTAGACACTACGAGCAGTACTTC. This gives the protein CASSYGARHYEQYF.

The J gene is TRBJ1-1, the V gene TRBV18; TRBD1 matches at 7 bases. The CDR3 has 16 residues. Germline V gene sequence: CDR1 KGHSH, CDR2 LQKENI. Losses at the gene ends were 4 bases for V and 5 bases for J; bases not matched to a gene: 13. CDR3 amino acids: CASSQLSGGLGTEAFF. The CDR3 DNA reads TGTGCCAGCTCACAATTGTCAGGGGGTTTAGGGACTGAAGCTTTCTTT.

In DNA, the CDR3 is TGTGCCAGCAGCTTAATCAACAGAGGGACTGAAGCTTTCTTT. Translation: CASSLINRGTEAFF. The chain combines TRBV7-9 with TRBJ1-1; D is unresolved. Germline V gives CDR1 SEHNR, CDR2 FQNEAQ (reference sequence). The length of the CDR3 is 14 residues. With 2 bases removed from V and 5 bases from J, the gap between germline ends came to 12 bases.

The J gene is TRBJ1-2, the V gene TRBV5-1; 7 bases agree with TRBD1. J gave up 2 bases and V 2 bases, and 3 bases lay outside the gene matches. The CDR3 spans 14 residues. From germline, CDR1 is SGHRS and CDR2 YFSETQ. The CDR3 region is CASSLQGPNYGYTF. The DNA of the CDR3 is TGCGCCAGCAGCTTACAGGGGCCCAACTATGGCTACACCTTC.

The chain has TRBV6-5 and TRBJ2-1, with D tentatively TRBD2 (5 bases). Germline values: CDR1 MNHEY, CDR2 SVGAGI. CDR3 length: 15 amino acids. The ends were cut back, 6 bases at V and 4 bases at J, with 16 bases in the middle. DNA of the CDR3: TGTGCCAGCAGGATGCGGGCCGTGTCTTACAATGAGCAGTTCTTC. It translates to CASRMRAVSYNEQFF.

The rearrangement joins TRBV19 to TRBJ2-7; the match to TRBD2 covers 8 bases. The CDR3 runs to 15 residues. Trimming at V came to 3 bases and at J to 2 bases, leaving 6 bases not matched to a gene. Germline V CDR1 and CDR2: LNHDA, SQIVND (reference sequence). The CDR3 spells CASSILAGGAYEQYF. In DNA form, the CDR3 reads TGTGCCAGTAGTATCTTGGCGGGAGGAGCCTACGAGCAGTACTTC. Full variable domain (remainder filled in from reference TRBV19 and TRBJ2-7): DGGITQSPKYLFRKEGQNVTLSCEQNLNHDAMYWYRQDPGQGLRLIYYSQIVNDFQKGDIAEGYSVSREKKESFPLTVTSAQKNPTAFYLCASSILAGGAYEQYFGPGTRLTVT.

This rearrangement joins TRBV27 to TRBJ2-2, with TRBD2 matching over 9 bases. The CDR3 covers 14 residues. After removal of 3 bases from V and 7 bases from J, the junction contained 3 bases not matched to a gene. From germline, CDR1 is MNHEY and CDR2 SMNVEV (reference sequence). In DNA form, the CDR3 reads TGTGCCAGCAGTTTGTGGCGGGAGGGCGGGGAGCTGTTTTTT. It translates to CASSLWREGGELFF.

The rearrangement links TRBV6-5 to TRBJ2-1; TRBD2 is a possible D gene (6 bases). This CDR3 comprises 15 residues. V lost 6 bases and J 0 bases, leaving 12 bases between the germline ends. Looked up from germline, CDR1 is MNHEY and CDR2 is SVGAGI. Here the CDR3 reads CASRISGPSYNEQFF. In DNA form, the CDR3 reads TGTGCCAGCAGGATTAGCGGACCCTCCTACAATGAGCAGTTCTTC.

The chain has TRBV28 and TRBJ2-1; 8 bases are a match to TRBD2. Unmatched junction bases numbered 2, after V lost 6 bases and J lost 7 bases. Germline V gene data show CDR1 as MDHEN and CDR2 as SYDVKM. The CDR3 sequence is 12 residues long. In nucleotides, the CDR3 is TGTGCCAGCAGCGGCGGGGGGAATGAGCAGTTCTTC. It is translated as CASSGGGNEQFF.

The V and J genes are TRBV10-1 and TRBJ2-4; TRBD2 is a possible D gene (6 bases). This CDR3 comprises 19 residues. Trimming removed 7 bases at V and 0 bases at J, with 25 bases between. CDR1 and CDR2 from the germline V gene are WNHNN and SYGVQD (reference sequence). The DNA for the CDR3 is TGCGCCAGCACCATCGTCGCGGGACCGAAGATTCTAGCCAAAAACATTCAGTACTTC. Translating it yields CASTIVAGPKILAKNIQYF.

The chain links TRBV19 to TRBJ2-7; the D is unclear. Germline CDR1 is LNHDA and CDR2 is SQIVND (reference sequence). The CDR3 covers 15 residues. V lost 3 bases, J lost 0 bases, and 12 bases lay in between. The chain's CDR3 is CASSIIFAGSYEQYF. The CDR3 DNA is TGTGCCAGTAGTATTATATTTGCAGGCTCCTACGAGCAGTACTTC.

This sequence joins TRBV21-1 and TRBJ2-7; no check of the table's D call, TRBD2, against the DNA was made. TRBV21-1 is an annotated pseudogene. The CDR3 covers 17 residues. The chain's CDR3 is CASSKGGLAVSSYEQYF. The CDR3 nucleotides are TGTGCCAGCAGCAAAGGAGGACTAGCGGTTAGCTCCTACGAGCAGTACTTC.

The CDR3 here is CASSPGKQDNQPQHF. The CDR3 bases are TGTGCCAGCTCACCAGGAAAACAGGATAATCAGCCCCAGCATTTT. This chain joins TRBV18 and TRBJ1-5, with D possibly matching TRBD1 (5 bases). The V and J ends lost 2 bases and 4 bases respectively, with 12 bases between them. CDR1 is KGHSH, CDR2 LQKENI, per germline. This CDR3 region has 15 residues.

Here the CDR3 DNA reads TGTGCCAGCAGCTTAGGGCCCAACTCCTACGAGCAGTACTTC. Its translation is CASSLGPNSYEQYF. The V gene is TRBV7-3, the J gene TRBJ2-7; D remains ambiguous. The germline gives CDR1 SGHTA, CDR2 FQGTGA. This CDR3 has 14 residues. V lost 2 bases, J lost 0 bases, and 8 bases lay in between.

In its sample, this clone was seen once. The CDR3 coding sequence is TGTGCCAGCAGCCAAAGTGGGACAGTTCACGAGCAGTACTTC. Protein: CASSQSGTVHEQYF. This rearrangement joins TRBV7-9 to TRBJ2-7; TRBD1 matches 7 bases. The ends lost 5 bases at V and 5 bases at J; junction bases unmatched: 9. CDR1 and CDR2 from the germline V gene are SEHNR and FQNEAQ (reference sequence). The CDR3 is 14 amino acids.

The J gene is TRBJ2-1, the V gene TRBV3-1 (or the pseudogene TRBV3-2); 11 bases agree with TRBD2. Germline trimming cut 0 bases from V and 8 bases from J; bases unmatched to any gene: 9. CDR1 is LGHDT and CDR2 is YNNKEL in the germline V gene (reference sequence). The CDR3 length is 17 residues. The CDR3, as DNA: TGTGCCAGCAGCCAAGAGGTTTTAGCGGGAGGGGCCTATGAGCAGTTCTTC. It specifies CASSQEVLAGGAYEQFF.